The 20 T cell receptor beta chains reported below all come from one sample, sequenced in a study of Ad26.COV2.S vaccination and SARS-CoV-2 variants. Treatment defined: some 20 received Ad26.COV2.S at low or high dose, single or two shots; several received placebo; per-sample allocation not given. At day 63 after the first vaccine or placebo injection, samples were drawn. Clones were read by immunoSEQ multiplex PCR, and TCRdb kept only the in-frame ones, dropping some. This table holds hundreds of thousands of clones, about four fifths found once. This sample comprised peripheral blood, obtained in a trial of Ad26.COV2.S vaccine versus placebo. These receptors were collected from a person aged 18 to 65 who received the Ad26.COV2.S COVID-19 vaccine or a placebo.

This rearrangement joins TRBV4-2 to TRBJ1-6; no clear D gene. The germline CDR1 and CDR2 sequences are LGHNA and YNFKEQ. V was pared by 0 bases and J by 0 bases, with 6 bases between. This CDR3 comprises 16 residues. The CDR3 DNA reads TGTGCCAGCAGCCAAGATGAAGGCTCCTATAATTCACCCCTCCACTTT. It is translated as CASSQDEGSYNSPLHF.

Remarks on this clone: The sample contains more than one DNA sequence encoding this CDR3. The chain is built from TRBV19 and TRBJ1-1, with D possibly being TRBD1 (6 bases). Deletions cut 2 bases from V and 1 base from J, with 8 bases between. The CDR3 has 14 residues. Germline V CDR1 and CDR2: LNHDA, SQIVND (reference sequence). For the CDR3, the DNA is TGTGCCAGTAGTATACAGGGGTCGAACACTGAAGCTTTCTTT. Translating gives CASSIQGSNTEAFF.

The rearrangement uses TRBV19 and TRBJ2-7; 9 nucleotides align to TRBD2. Germline V CDR1 and CDR2: LNHDA, SQIVND (reference sequence). With 3 bases clipped from V and 3 bases from J, the junction kept 3 bases outside the gene matches. The CDR3 contains 14 residues. This chain's CDR3 is CASSIASGDYEQYF. As DNA, the CDR3 is TGTGCCAGTAGTATCGCTAGCGGGGACTACGAGCAGTACTTC.

The J gene is TRBJ2-1, the V gene TRBV4-1; the D is unclear. V was cut by 0 bases and J by 0 bases, with 12 bases left in between. The CDR3 is 17 residues long. Germline V CDR1 and CDR2: MGHRA, YSYEKL. This CDR3 is CASSQDRQRTSYNEQFF. CDR3 DNA: TGCGCCAGCAGCCAAGATCGTCAGCGAACCTCCTACAATGAGCAGTTCTTC.

The V call is TRBV28, the J call TRBJ2-7, with unresolved D. The V gene lost 4 bases and the J gene lost 6 bases, with 10 bases spanning the gap. The germline gives CDR1 MDHEN, CDR2 SYDVKM. This CDR3 has 12 residues. The CDR3 coding sequence is TGTGCCAGCAGTTATAGATTTCGCGAGCAGTACTTC. Its translation: CASSYRFREQYF.

The V call is TRBV2, the J call TRBJ1-6; D is undetermined. The CDR3 has 14 residues. Germline values: CDR1 SNHLY, CDR2 FYNNEI. V lost 6 bases and J lost 7, with 13 bases in between. Here the CDR3 DNA reads TGTGCCAGCAGCTCAGGTGTGTCGAATTCACCCCTCCACTTT. Protein sequence: CASSSGVSNSPLHF.

The chain has TRBV2 and TRBJ2-1; possible D gene TRBD1, 6 bases. Looked up from germline, CDR1 is SNHLY and CDR2 is FYNNEI. CDR3 length equals 16 residues. V gave up 7 bases and J gave up 1 base, with 17 bases separating them. CDR3 in amino acids: CASTFGYRESYNEQFF. In nucleotides, the CDR3 is TGTGCCAGCACCTTTGGGTACAGGGAATCCTACAATGAGCAGTTCTTC.

This chain connects TRBV5-3 to TRBJ2-6, with D hard to call. TRBV5-3 falls under the ORF class, with uncertain function. The CDR3 totals 11 residues. V was pared by 4 bases and J by 13 bases, with 9 bases between. The CDR3 bases are TGTGCCAGAAGCCTGCTCGATGTCCTGACTTTC. Protein sequence: CARSLLDVLTF.

The genes are TRBV24-1 and TRBJ2-1; TRBD2 matches 7 bases. The CDR3 sequence is 17 residues long. In germline, CDR1 is KGHDR, CDR2 SFDVKD. V was clipped by 4 bases and J by 0 bases; unmatched bases: 8. CDR3 bases: TGTGCCACCAGTGACTCTCCAATAGCGGGCTCCTACAATGAGCAGTTCTTC. Encoded protein: CATSDSPIAGSYNEQFF.

This chain connects TRBV21-1 to TRBJ1-4; the DNA was not used to check the table's D call, TRBD1. TRBV21-1 is reported as a pseudogene. This CDR3 has 18 amino acids. CDR3 coding DNA: TGTGCCAGCAGAGGACAGCCCGAGGGACCCTCCCTTAATGAAAAACTGTTTTTT. Protein product: CASRGQPEGPSLNEKLFF.

The chain carries TRBV5-1 and TRBJ2-3, with 7 bases aligning to TRBD1. Losses at the gene ends were 5 bases for V and 4 bases for J; bases not matched to a gene: 7. The CDR3 has 14 amino acids. CDR1 and CDR2 from the germline V gene are SGHRS and YFSETQ. The CDR3 DNA reads TGCGCCAGCAGACTACAGGGGTTAGCAGATACGCAGTATTTT. Amino acid sequence: CASRLQGLADTQYF.

Only one count was recorded for this clone. The chain is built from TRBV3-1 (or the pseudogene TRBV3-2) and TRBJ2-7; a possible D gene is TRBD1 (5 bases). The CDR3 has 14 residues. CDR1 and CDR2 (germline): LGHDT, YNNKEL (reference sequence). Trimming removed 3 bases from V and 2 bases from J, with 11 bases in between. The CDR3 DNA is TGTGCCAGCAGCCAGAAGGGGCAGACCTACGAGCAGTACTTC. Amino acid sequence: CASSQKGQTYEQYF.

The V and J genes are TRBV7-2 and TRBJ1-5; D remains ambiguous. Per the germline V gene, CDR1 is SGHTA and CDR2 is FQGNSA. This CDR3 is built from 15 residues. V lost 5 bases and J lost 5, with 16 bases in between. CDR3 in DNA: TGTGCCAGCAGCAGTAGCGTGGCAGCCCATCAGCCCCAGCATTTT. It yields the protein CASSSSVAAHQPQHF.

This sequence joins TRBV5-4 and TRBJ1-1, with a tentative D call TRBD1 (5 bases). CDR3 length equals 15 residues. The germline V gene encodes CDR1 SGHNT and CDR2 YYREEE (reference sequence). V was pared by 4 bases and J by 2 bases, with 15 bases between. The CDR3 nucleotides read TGTGCCAGCAGCCCGGGCCTGGGGCACAACACTGAAGCTTTCTTT. Encoded protein: CASSPGLGHNTEAFF.

The rearrangement links TRBV6-2 or TRBV6-3 to TRBJ1-4, with 8 bases matching TRBD1. The CDR3 has 16 residues. J was trimmed by 8 bases and V by 5 bases; bases with no gene match: 13. Germline V lookup: CDR1 MNHEY, CDR2 SVGEGT. CDR3: CASSPNPGQEDEKLFF. DNA for the CDR3: TGTGCCAGCAGTCCGAACCCGGGACAGGAAGACGAAAAACTGTTTTTT.

CDR3 loop: CASSPIQGGYNSPLHF. CDR3 in DNA: TGTGCCAGCAGCCCTATACAGGGGGGATATAATTCACCCCTCCACTTT. The rearrangement links TRBV7-8 to TRBJ1-6, with TRBD1 matching 8 bases. From germline, CDR1 is SGHVS and CDR2 FQNEAQ. V trimming: 5 bases; J trimming: 4 bases; junction bases outside the gene matches: 7. The CDR3 totals 16 residues.

The chain couples TRBV29-1 to TRBJ2-1; perhaps TRBD1 as D (7 bases). Germline lookup yields CDR1 SQVTM and CDR2 ANQGSEA. Trimming shortened V by 6 bases and J by 0 bases, and 12 bases separated the two germline ends. The length of the CDR3 is 14 residues. This CDR3 is CSVAGGLSYNEQFF. DNA of the CDR3: TGCAGCGTCGCAGGGGGACTCTCCTACAATGAGCAGTTCTTC.

This sequence joins TRBV11-3 and TRBJ2-7; perhaps TRBD2 as D (5 bases). In germline, CDR1 is SGHNT, CDR2 YENEEA. The CDR3 has 13 amino acids. V lost 2 bases and J lost 3, with 8 bases in between. The CDR3 is CASSLKSGYEQYF. CDR3 DNA: TGTGCCAGCAGCTTAAAAAGCGGCTACGAGCAGTACTTC. The variable domain in full, with the rest retrieved from reference TRBV11-3 and TRBJ2-7, is EAGVVQSPRYKIIEKKQPVAFWCNPISGHNTLYWYLQNLGQGPELLIRYENEEAVDDSQLPKDRFSAERLKGVDSTLKIQPAELGDSAVYLCASSLKSGYEQYFGPGTRLTVT.

The chain couples TRBV19 to TRBJ1-1; possible D gene TRBD1, 5 bases. Germline V lookup: CDR1 LNHDA, CDR2 SQIVND (reference sequence). The CDR3 loop spans 17 amino acids. Trimming removed 4 bases from V and 0 bases from J, with 18 bases in between. As DNA, the CDR3 is TGTGCCAGTAGTAAGGATTGGGGCGCGAGCGTGAACACTGAAGCTTTCTTT. Translating it yields CASSKDWGASVNTEAFF.

The rearrangement joins TRBV9 to TRBJ2-6, with D unclear. Germline assignment: CDR1 SGDLS and CDR2 YYNGEE. Trimming removed 4 bases at V and 5 bases at J, with 10 bases between. The CDR3 extends over 14 amino acids. The CDR3 region is CASSRTRWANVLTF. The CDR3 coding sequence is TGTGCCAGCAGCCGTACGAGGTGGGCCAACGTCCTGACTTTC. Supplemented by reference TRBV9 and TRBJ2-6, the full variable domain reads DSGVTQTPKHLITATGQRVTLRCSPRSGDLSVYWYQQSLDQGLQFLIQYYNGEERAKGNILERFSAQQFPDLHSELNLSSLELGDSALYFCASSRTRWANVLTFGAGSRLTVL.